These 9 T cell receptor beta chains came from one sample sequenced in a study of cytomegalovirus exposure and HLA in healthy donors. Profiled with immunoSEQ multiplex PCR; TCRdb holds only in-frame clones, not every one. The repertoire holds about 68,000 clones, with approximately 97% as singletons. Sample: PBMCs. The receptors shown here come from a young man in good health and CMV-seronegative.

The chain recombines TRBV5-1 with TRBJ2-2, with D possibly matching TRBD2 (6 bases). Germline V gives CDR1 SGHRS, CDR2 YFSETQ. Deletions cut 3 bases from V and 1 base from J, with 7 bases between. There are 14 residues in the CDR3. The CDR3 DNA follows: TGCGCCAGCAGCTGGGACTGGAACACCGGGGAGCTGTTTTTT. Translation: CASSWDWNTGELFF.

V and J are TRBV4-1 and TRBJ1-2; maybe TRBD1 (6 bases). This CDR3 comprises 15 residues. Germline lookup yields CDR1 MGHRA and CDR2 YSYEKL. Trimming removed 4 bases from V and 8 bases from J, with 20 bases in between. The CDR3 loop reads CASSRYDRTSDGYTF. CDR3 sequence (DNA): TGCGCCAGCAGCCGCTACGACAGGACCTCGGACGGCTACACCTTC.

J is TRBJ1-3 and V is TRBV9; D uncertain. CDR3 length equals 16 residues. The germline gives CDR1 SGDLS, CDR2 YYNGEE. Trimming cost V 0 bases and J 3 bases, with 13 bases left between them. CDR3 nucleotides: TGTGCCAGCAGCGTAGCTGGAGGAATAGGTGGAAACACCATATATTTT. It yields the protein CASSVAGGIGGNTIYF.

V and J are TRBV29-1 and TRBJ1-4; 11 bases agree with TRBD1. The trim removed 6 bases at V and 7 bases at J, leaving 7 bases unmatched. The CDR3 length is 14 residues. CDR1 is SQVTM and CDR2 is ANQGSEA in the germline V gene. CDR3 loop: CSVQGQGAAEKLFF. The CDR3, as DNA: TGCAGCGTCCAAGGACAGGGGGCAGCTGAAAAACTGTTTTTT.

The chain has TRBV21-1 and TRBJ1-1; TRBD1, the table's D call, was not compared with the DNA. TRBV21-1 counts as a pseudogene. This CDR3 has 15 amino acids. This CDR3 reads CASSARTGGTTEAFF. CDR3 sequence (DNA): TGTGCCAGCAGCGCCCGGACAGGGGGCACGACTGAAGCTTTCTTT.

The chain couples TRBV5-6 to TRBJ2-7; no reliable D call. The germline gives CDR1 SGHDT, CDR2 YYEEEE. The CDR3 totals 11 residues. Trimming took off 4 bases at V and 3 bases at J, with 5 bases between the two ends. The CDR3 region has the DNA TGTGCCAGCAGCCAACACTACGAGCAGTACTTC. As protein: CASSQHYEQYF.

The chain carries TRBV25-1 and TRBJ2-7; 9 positions agree with TRBD1. The length of the CDR3 is 13 residues. Germline V gene sequence: CDR1 MGHDK, CDR2 SYGVNS. V shed 10 bases, J shed 3 bases, and the junction held 7 bases outside the gene matches. The DNA of the CDR3 is TGTGCCACCACCGGGACAGGGTTCTACGAGCAGTACTTC. Its protein is CATTGTGFYEQYF.

This rearrangement joins TRBV7-8 to TRBJ1-6, with D perhaps TRBD1 (5 bases). V was trimmed by 2 bases and J by 8 bases, leaving 10 bases between them. The CDR3 has 14 amino acids. The germline V gene encodes CDR1 SGHVS and CDR2 FQNEAQ. The CDR3 here is CASSLLGGDSPLHF. The CDR3 nucleotides read TGTGCCAGCAGCTTATTAGGAGGGGATTCACCCCTCCACTTT. The variable domain in full, with the rest retrieved from reference TRBV7-8 and TRBJ1-6, is GAGVSQSPRYKVAKRGQDVALRCDPISGHVSLFWYQQALGQGPEFLTYFQNEAQLDKSGLPSDRFFAERPEGSVSTLKIQRTQQEDSAVYLCASSLLGGDSPLHFGNGTRLTVT.

This chain connects TRBV28 to TRBJ2-1; TRBD1 matches at 11 bases. Germline V gives CDR1 MDHEN, CDR2 SYDVKM. The CDR3 covers 14 residues. V was pared by 5 bases and J by 12 bases, with 9 bases of the junction left unmatched. Written as DNA, the CDR3 is TGTGCCAGCAGTCCCCCGGGACAGGGGGTGAGGCAGTTCTTC. Translation gives CASSPPGQGVRQFF.